The rows below give T cell receptor beta chains drawn from one sample of a study of cytomegalovirus exposure and HLA in healthy donors. Sequencing used immunoSEQ multiplex PCR; TCRdb keeps in-frame clones, though not all of them. This table has about 160,000 clones, roughly 82% appearing once. Sequenced input: PBMCs. These receptors all come from a man aged 45-65 years in good health and CMV-seropositive. CDR3s leave out the opening cysteine and the closing phenylalanine or tryptophan. Each record gives: V gene, D gene, CDR3 protein. D genes are given only for firm matches.

TRBV19	NA	ASSMLVGGDGYGYT
TRBV15	NA	DETGLRKETQY
TRBV11-2	NA	ASSSSTDEQY
TRBV15	NA	ATSRDPGVGTDTQY
TRBV6-1	TRBD1	ASRRTGRGSYT
TRBV19	NA	ASSNLKKNTGELF
TRBV19	NA	ASSMGSNTEAF
TRBV29-1	TRBD1	SGQDRANTGELF
TRBV11-2	NA	ASSSLWEGAYGYT
TRBV19	TRBD1	ASTRTGSNEKLF
TRBV11-1	NA	ASSLKGRGTLYNEQF
TRBV5-5	TRBD1	ASRPTGTVDNQPQH
TRBV6-5	TRBD1	ASSPRQGQGEKLF
TRBV30	NA	AWSGTTHTDTQY
TRBV28	TRBD1	ASSVTGEGGYT
TRBV4-2	TRBD1	ASSQDLGQGAF
TRBV4-1	NA	ASSQPGTEAF
TRBV25-1	TRBD1	ASSEGAGGSEKTYEQY
TRBV29-1	TRBD1	SVGGTGKNEQF
TRBV15	NA	ATSRGNSPNSPLH
TRBV19	NA	ASSTPPAYEQY
TRBV2	NA	ASSGARVSGNSPLH
TRBV7-9	TRBD2	ASSFPLGAGDSSYEQY
TRBV7-8	TRBD2	ASSFGGTSTDTQY
TRBV9	TRBD2	ASGTSGSQGETQY
TRBV2	NA	ASSGNRDSLHQPQH
TRBV2	TRBD1	ASSREGTGNQPQH
TRBV5-1	TRBD1	ASSLQGESYNSPLH
TRBV5-1	NA	ASSLQASSTDTQY
TRBV5-1	NA	ASSFTGLMNTEAF
TRBV9	TRBD1	ASSVGLTGGAYGYT
TRBV18	NA	ASSPGQLYEQY
TRBV19	TRBD2	ASSVRDYAYEQY
TRBV2	TRBD1	ASVGDRAYEQY
TRBV19	TRBD1	ASGPTGGGETQY
TRBV19	TRBD2	ASSIRTSGRYYNEQF
TRBV10-3	TRBD1	AIRALDRDNSPLH
TRBV25-1	TRBD1	ASSRGGQVNTEAF
TRBV12-1	NA	ASSLRQGRAEAF
TRBV7-9	NA	ASSARQGTKNSPLH
TRBV19	NA	ASSPRTTPGELF